The 30 T cell receptor beta chains below all came from one sample that was sequenced in a study of T cells after yellow fever vaccination. One entry per CDR3 protein results from TCRdb running MiXCR on the 5' RACE reads. Of hundreds of thousands of distinct CDR3 sequences in the sample, about 3.5% were seen once. The material sequenced was PBMCs, taken on the day of the yellow fever booster vaccination. The origin of the receptors is a man aged 18 to 29 who received the YFV17D yellow fever vaccine.

This clonotype has a handful of counts. The V call is TRBV20-1, the J call TRBJ2-3; TRBD2 matches 7 bases. Germline trimming cut 5 bases from V and 1 base from J; bases unmatched to any gene: 9. The V gene's germline CDR1 is DFQATT and CDR2 SNEGSKA (reference sequence). The length of the CDR3 is 15 residues. Here the CDR3 reads CSAPREGSGTDTQYF. CDR3 nucleotides: TGCAGTGCTCCCAGGGAGGGATCGGGCACAGATACGCAGTATTTT.

For the CDR3, the DNA is TGTGCCAGCAGCTTAGGGCTAGCGGGTCCCTACGAGCAGTACTTC. Its protein is CASSLGLAGPYEQYF. The chain combines TRBV7-9 with TRBJ2-7, with 8 positions matching TRBD2. The CDR3 runs to 15 residues. Germline V gene data show CDR1 as SEHNR and CDR2 as FQNEAQ (reference sequence). J lost 2 bases, V lost 1 base, and 4 bases had no gene match.

This clonotype was seen many times. V gene TRBV19 combines with J gene TRBJ1-1, with D perhaps matching TRBD1 (6 bases). Trimming removed 7 bases at V and 2 bases at J, with 20 bases between. The V gene's germline CDR1 is LNHDA and CDR2 SQIVND (reference sequence). CDR3 length equals 16 residues. Here the CDR3 reads CASTPRGPPINTEAFF. CDR3 in DNA: TGTGCCAGTACCCCCAGGGGACCTCCTATAAACACTGAAGCTTTCTTT. The full variable domain, in which reference TRBV19 and TRBJ1-1 provide the parts outside the CDR3, is DGGITQSPKYLFRKEGQNVTLSCEQNLNHDAMYWYRQDPGQGLRLIYYSQIVNDFQKGDIAEGYSVSREKKESFPLTVTSAQKNPTAFYLCASTPRGPPINTEAFFGQGTRLTVV.

This clonotype was counted at least ten times. The CDR3 is CASSFVSVVCRYEQYV. The CDR3 bases are TGTGCCAGCAGTTTTGTCAGTGTTGTTTGTCGGTACGAGCAGTACGTC. V usage is TRBV28 and J usage is TRBJ2-7, with unresolved D. The CDR3 sequence is 16 residues long. The V and J ends lost 3 bases and 4 bases respectively, with 19 bases between them. Germline lookup yields CDR1 MDHEN and CDR2 SYDVKM.

The gene calls are TRBV7-6 and TRBJ1-3; 7 bases line up with TRBD1. This CDR3 comprises 16 residues. In germline, CDR1 is SGHVS, CDR2 FNYEAQ. Trimming at V came to 1 base and at J to 8 bases, leaving 11 bases not matched to a gene. The CDR3 loop reads CASSLDDREIGDTIYF. In nucleotides, the CDR3 is TGTGCCAGCAGCTTAGATGACAGGGAAATAGGTGACACCATATATTTT.

This chain links TRBV11-2 with TRBJ2-7, with 9 bases identical to TRBD1. The germline gives CDR1 SGHAT, CDR2 FQNNGV. V was pared by 5 bases and J by 4 bases, with 9 bases of the junction left unmatched. The CDR3 has 15 amino acids. The CDR3 bases are TGTGCCAGCAGCGCCACAGGGGGCACCTCGTACGAGCAGTACTTC. Amino acids: CASSATGGTSYEQYF.

This clonotype came up many times. The chain carries TRBV7-2 and TRBJ2-3; a weak D match, TRBD1 (5 bases). Trimming removed 3 bases from V and 6 bases from J, with 13 bases in between. This CDR3 region has 14 residues. Germline V lookup: CDR1 SGHTA, CDR2 FQGNSA. The CDR3 sequence: CASSFRGHPDTQYF. The CDR3 nucleotides are TGTGCCAGCAGCTTCCGCGGACATCCGGATACGCAGTATTTT.

This rearrangement joins TRBV6-2 or TRBV6-3 to TRBJ2-3; D possibly uses TRBD1 or TRBD2 (5 bases each). Trimming stripped 8 bases from V and 1 base from J, with 19 bases between. The CDR3 has 16 residues. Germline lookup yields CDR1 MNHEY and CDR2 SVGEGT. The CDR3 loop reads CASGRERGLGTDTQYF. In nucleotides, the CDR3 is TGTGCCAGCGGAAGGGAGAGGGGCCTCGGCACAGATACGCAGTATTTT.

At least ten counts were recorded for this clonotype. This chain uses TRBV20-1 with TRBJ2-1; the D gene is possibly TRBD1 (8 bases). This CDR3 spans 12 amino acids. Germline values: CDR1 DFQATT, CDR2 SNEGSKA (reference sequence). V shed 6 bases and J shed 7 bases, with 13 bases lying between them. The CDR3 nucleotides are TGCAGTGCCATACAGGGGGGGAATGAGCAGTTCTTC. Its protein is CSAIQGGNEQFF.

There are a few counts of this clonotype. V and J are TRBV12-3 or TRBV12-4 and TRBJ1-1, with 9 nucleotides matching TRBD1. V trimming: 6 bases; J trimming: 1 base; junction bases outside the gene matches: 6. The CDR3 length is 15 residues. CDR3 nucleotide sequence: TGTGCCAGCAGATACAGGGGGCGGGAGAACACTGAAGCTTTCTTT. This codes for CASRYRGRENTEAFF.

This clonotype was detected many times. The V and J genes are TRBV29-1 and TRBJ2-5; 7 bases fit TRBD1. V dropped 7 bases and J dropped 0; count of bases not matched to a gene: 11. CDR3 length: 15 residues. CDR1 is SQVTM and CDR2 is ANQGSEA in the germline V gene. The DNA of the CDR3 is TGCAGCGCGGCCGGGACAGACATGAACCAAGAGACCCAGTACTTC. The encoded protein is CSAAGTDMNQETQYF.

The chain carries TRBV4-2 and TRBJ2-6; 7 positions match TRBD1. The CDR3 has 16 amino acids. After removal of 3 bases from V and 4 bases from J, the junction contained 6 bases not matched to a gene. Germline V gives CDR1 LGHNA, CDR2 YNFKEQ. CDR3 sequence: CASSQSTGSGANVLTF. CDR3 in DNA: TGTGCCAGCAGCCAGTCGACAGGGTCCGGGGCCAACGTCCTGACTTTC.

This clonotype has at least ten counts. CDR3 nucleotide sequence: TGTGCCAGCTCCCCAACGGAGGAAGAGACCCAGTACTTC. It yields the protein CASSPTEEETQYF. This sequence joins TRBV18 and TRBJ2-5; D possibly corresponds to TRBD2 (5 bases). From germline, CDR1 is KGHSH and CDR2 LQKENI. The CDR3 length is 13 residues. Trimming took 6 bases from V and 3 from J, leaving 11 bases between them.

The sample holds a few counts of this clonotype. This chain links TRBV6-2 or TRBV6-3 with TRBJ2-5; TRBD1 matches at 7 bases. J gave up 4 bases and V 4 bases, and 6 bases lay outside the gene matches. CDR1 is MNHEY, CDR2 SVGEGT, per germline. The CDR3 extends over 14 amino acids. The CDR3 protein is CASSWRQGRETQYF. CDR3 sequence (DNA): TGTGCCAGCAGTTGGAGACAGGGTAGAGAGACCCAGTACTTC.

This clonotype was seen ten or more times. The V call is TRBV20-1, the J call TRBJ2-1; TRBD2 is a possible D gene (5 bases). The CDR3 contains 10 residues. Germline V gene data show CDR1 as DFQATT and CDR2 as SNEGSKA (reference sequence). Written as DNA, the CDR3 is TGCAGCGGAGGAGGCCATGAGCAGTTCTTC. Encoded protein: CSGGGHEQFF.

This clonotype was seen a handful of times. The rearrangement links TRBV29-1 to TRBJ2-5, with TRBD2 identical over 9 bases. Germline trimming cut 1 base from V and 2 bases from J; bases unmatched to any gene: 5. Germline V gene data show CDR1 as SQVTM and CDR2 as ANQGSEA. This CDR3 comprises 15 residues. CDR3 sequence: CSVEGIAGDQETQYF. CDR3 nucleotide sequence: TGCAGCGTTGAAGGGATAGCGGGGGATCAAGAGACCCAGTACTTC.

This clonotype was recorded many times. This rearrangement joins TRBV5-1 to TRBJ1-1; D unclear. This CDR3 region has 14 residues. Trimming left V 4 bases short and J 1 base short, with 11 bases between. Germline loops: CDR1 SGHRS, CDR2 YFSETQ. DNA of the CDR3: TGCGCCAGCAGCCGGTCCGTTCAGAACACTGAAGCTTTCTTT. It yields the protein CASSRSVQNTEAFF. The full variable domain, its missing parts supplied by reference TRBV5-1 and TRBJ1-1, is KAGVTQTPRYLIKTRGQQVTLSCSPISGHRSVSWYQQTPGQGLQFLFEYFSETQRNKGNFPGRFSGRQFSNSRSEMNVSTLELGDSALYLCASSRSVQNTEAFFGQGTRLTVV.

This clonotype was counted at least ten times. This chain connects TRBV5-5 to TRBJ2-7; D is possibly TRBD1 (5 bases). Germline-derived CDR1 and CDR2 are SGHKS and YYEKEE (reference sequence). V lost 4 bases, J lost 5 bases, and 13 bases lay in between. CDR3 length: 13 residues. The CDR3 nucleotides read TGTGCCAGCAGCCCCGGGCTCAGGGACGAGCAGTACGTC. Its protein is CASSPGLRDEQYV.

This clonotype was seen ten or more times. CDR3: CASSLLVSLYNEQFF. CDR3 nucleotide sequence: TGTGCCAGCAGCTTGTTAGTTTCTCTCTACAATGAGCAGTTCTTC. The V call is TRBV5-5, the J call TRBJ2-1; D gene ambiguous. Per the germline V gene, CDR1 is SGHKS and CDR2 is YYEKEE (reference sequence). V was trimmed by 1 base and J by 3 bases, leaving 11 bases between them. This CDR3 comprises 15 residues.

At least ten counts were recorded for this clonotype. The genes are TRBV18 and TRBJ2-1, with D perhaps matching TRBD1 (5 bases). CDR3 length: 13 amino acids. Trimming pared 2 bases from V and 10 bases from J, leaving 12 bases between. Germline V gene lookup returns CDR1 KGHSH and CDR2 LQKENI. The CDR3 DNA reads TGTGCCAGCTCACCAGGTGGGGCCCGAGAGCAGTTCTTC. This translates into CASSPGGAREQFF.

Ten or more counts support this clonotype. V is TRBV4-3 and J is TRBJ1-2; D unclear. Germline CDR1 is LGHNA and CDR2 is YSLEER. This CDR3 spans 16 amino acids. V dropped 4 bases and J dropped 4 bases, with 19 bases sitting between them. The CDR3 region has the DNA TGCGCCAGCAGCCCCGGGTCCCGAGTGGGCTCCTATGGCTACACCTTC. This gives the protein CASSPGSRVGSYGYTF.

This clonotype was found many times. The genes are TRBV28 and TRBJ2-3, with TRBD1 matching 7 bases. J gave up 0 bases and V 3 bases, and 0 bases lay outside the gene matches. CDR1 is MDHEN and CDR2 is SYDVKM in the germline V gene. This CDR3 contains 14 residues. Written as DNA, the CDR3 is TGTGCCAGCAGTTTGACAGGGAGCACAGATACGCAGTATTTT. It is translated as CASSLTGSTDTQYF. Full variable domain (remainder filled in from reference TRBV28 and TRBJ2-3): DVKVTQSSRYLVKRTGEKVFLECVQDMDHENMFWYRQDPGLGLRLIYFSYDVKMKEKGDIPEGYSVSREKKERFSLILESASTNQTSMYLCASSLTGSTDTQYFGPGTRLTVL.

Ten or more counts support this clonotype. The chain carries TRBV28 and TRBJ2-4; D is undetermined. This CDR3 has 12 residues. The germline V and J ends were trimmed by 9 bases and 5 bases, with 11 bases remaining between them. The germline CDR1 and CDR2 sequences are MDHEN and SYDVKM. The CDR3 protein is CASSSLENIQYF. DNA of the CDR3: TGTGCCAGTTCCTCCCTGGAAAACATTCAGTACTTC.

Ten or more counts support this clonotype. This chain connects TRBV27 to TRBJ2-5; a weak D match, TRBD2 (6 bases). V shed 0 bases and J shed 2 bases, with 10 bases lying between them. This CDR3 comprises 15 residues. Germline assignment: CDR1 MNHEY and CDR2 SMNVEV (reference sequence). The DNA for the CDR3 is TGTGCCAGCAGTTTATCAGGACTACCTCAAGAGACCCAGTACTTC. Its translation: CASSLSGLPQETQYF.

This clonotype was observed at least ten times. The chain links TRBV20-1 to TRBJ2-1; D unresolved. CDR1 DFQATT and CDR2 SNEGSKA come from the germline V gene (reference sequence). There are 13 residues in the CDR3. The V and J ends lost 3 bases and 3 bases respectively, with 9 bases between them. CDR3 DNA sequence: TGCAGTGCTAGTCTGGGGATCTACAATGAGCAGTTCTTC. Translating gives CSASLGIYNEQFF.

This clonotype was seen at least ten times. This rearrangement joins TRBV12-5 to TRBJ2-3, with TRBD2 matching over 11 bases. The CDR3 has 18 amino acids. The V gene end was trimmed by 0 bases and the J gene end by 2 bases; junction bases not matched to a gene: 7. Germline values: CDR1 LGHNT, CDR2 FRNRAP. DNA for the CDR3: TGTGCTAGTGGTTTGGTATTTGCGGGACTAGCGGTCACAGATACGCAGTATTTT. Protein: CASGLVFAGLAVTDTQYF. Looking up the rest from reference TRBV12-5 and TRBJ2-3 gives the full variable domain: DARVTQTPRHKVTEMGQEVTMRCQPILGHNTVFWYRQTMMQGLELLAYFRNRAPLDDSGMPKDRFSAEMPDATLATLKIQPSEPRDSAVYFCASGLVFAGLAVTDTQYFGPGTRLTVL.

This clonotype was counted many times. The gene calls are TRBV5-1 and TRBJ2-4, with TRBD1 matching 9 bases. V lost 6 bases to trimming and J lost 6 bases; unmatched junction nucleotides: 10. This CDR3 contains 15 residues. Germline V lookup: CDR1 SGHRS, CDR2 YFSETQ. The CDR3 spells CASTQGAADGNIQYF. The CDR3 DNA is TGCGCCAGCACACAGGGGGCCGCGGATGGAAACATTCAGTACTTC.

CDR3 sequence reads: CASSFRGEYNEQFF. The DNA of the CDR3 is TGCGCCAGCAGCTTCAGGGGGGAATACAATGAGCAGTTCTTC. The J gene is TRBJ2-1, the V gene TRBV5-1; TRBD1 is a possible D gene (7 bases). The length of the CDR3 is 14 residues. The V gene lost 2 bases and the J gene lost 4 bases, with 10 bases spanning the gap. The germline gives CDR1 SGHRS, CDR2 YFSETQ. Complete variable domain (other parts from reference TRBV5-1 and TRBJ2-1): KAGVTQTPRYLIKTRGQQVTLSCSPISGHRSVSWYQQTPGQGLQFLFEYFSETQRNKGNFPGRFSGRQFSNSRSEMNVSTLELGDSALYLCASSFRGEYNEQFFGPGTRLTVL.

In its sample, this clonotype was seen many times. The V call is TRBV7-2, the J call TRBJ1-3; 7 bases are shared with TRBD1. V shed 4 bases, J shed 1 base, and the junction held 16 bases outside the gene matches. The CDR3 is 19 amino acids. The germline V gene encodes CDR1 SGHTA and CDR2 FQGNSA. The chain's CDR3 is CASSSTFRDSGLSGNTIYF. The DNA for the CDR3 is TGTGCCAGCAGCTCTACATTCCGGGACAGTGGTCTATCTGGAAACACCATATATTTT.

This clonotype was seen ten or more times. The genes are TRBV6-2 or TRBV6-3 and TRBJ2-3, with D perhaps TRBD2 (6 bases). V was cut by 7 bases and J by 2 bases, with 13 bases left in between. The CDR3 is 14 residues long. CDR1 and CDR2 (germline): MNHEY, SVGEGT. The CDR3 spells CASIGRLTTDTQYF. DNA of the CDR3: TGTGCCAGCATCGGGAGACTAACCACAGATACGCAGTATTTT.